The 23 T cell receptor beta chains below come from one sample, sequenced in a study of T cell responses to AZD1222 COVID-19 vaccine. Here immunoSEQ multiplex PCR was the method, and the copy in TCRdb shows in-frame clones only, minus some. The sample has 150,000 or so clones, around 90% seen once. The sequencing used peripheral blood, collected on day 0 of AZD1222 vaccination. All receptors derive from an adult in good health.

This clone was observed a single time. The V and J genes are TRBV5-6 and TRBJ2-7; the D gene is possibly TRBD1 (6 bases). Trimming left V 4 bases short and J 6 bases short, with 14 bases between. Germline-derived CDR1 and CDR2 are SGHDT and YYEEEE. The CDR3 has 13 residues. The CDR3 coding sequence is TGTGCCAGCAGCGAGAACAGGGTTGGCGAGCAGTACTTC. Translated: CASSENRVGEQYF.

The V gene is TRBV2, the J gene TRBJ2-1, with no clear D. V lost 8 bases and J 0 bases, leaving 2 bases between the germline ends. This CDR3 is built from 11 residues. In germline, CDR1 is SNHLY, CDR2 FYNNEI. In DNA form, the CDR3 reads TGTGCCAGCCCCTCCTACAATGAGCAGTTCTTC. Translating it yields CASPSYNEQFF.

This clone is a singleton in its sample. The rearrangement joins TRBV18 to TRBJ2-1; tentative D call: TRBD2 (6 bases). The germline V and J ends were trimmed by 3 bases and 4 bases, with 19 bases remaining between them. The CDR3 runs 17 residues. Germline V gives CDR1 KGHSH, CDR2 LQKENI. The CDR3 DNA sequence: TGTGCCAGCTCACCTCCAAGACTAGGCCGATTTTACAATGAGCAGTTCTTC. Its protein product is CASSPPRLGRFYNEQFF.

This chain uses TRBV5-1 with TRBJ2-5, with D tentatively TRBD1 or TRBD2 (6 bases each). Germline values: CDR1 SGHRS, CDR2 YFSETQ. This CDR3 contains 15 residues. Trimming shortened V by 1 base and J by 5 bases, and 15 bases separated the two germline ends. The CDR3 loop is CASSLSGGRWETQYF. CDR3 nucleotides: TGCGCCAGCAGCTTGAGTGGGGGGCGCTGGGAGACCCAGTACTTC.

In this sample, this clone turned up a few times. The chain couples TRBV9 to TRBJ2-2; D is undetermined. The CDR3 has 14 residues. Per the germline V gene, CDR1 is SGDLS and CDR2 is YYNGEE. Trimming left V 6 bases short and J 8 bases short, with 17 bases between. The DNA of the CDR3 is TGTGCCAGCACGGTGGCGGTCGAGTCTGGGGAGCTGTTTTTT. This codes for CASTVAVESGELFF.

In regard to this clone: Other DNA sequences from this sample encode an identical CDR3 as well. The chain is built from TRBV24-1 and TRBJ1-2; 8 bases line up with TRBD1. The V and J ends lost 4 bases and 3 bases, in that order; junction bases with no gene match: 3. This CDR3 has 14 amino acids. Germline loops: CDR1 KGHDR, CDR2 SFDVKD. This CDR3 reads CATSDPGGDYGYTF. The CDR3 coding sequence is TGTGCCACCAGTGACCCAGGGGGCGACTATGGCTACACCTTC.

The CDR3 coding sequence is TGTGCCAGCAGCCCCTGGCAGGGGGCGGATACGCAGTATTTT. Translated: CASSPWQGADTQYF. The chain uses TRBV7-3 and TRBJ2-3; the match to TRBD1 covers 8 bases. After removal of 5 bases from V and 6 bases from J, the junction contained 7 bases not matched to a gene. Germline V gene sequence: CDR1 SGHTA, CDR2 FQGTGA. This CDR3 contains 14 residues. Complete variable domain (other parts from reference TRBV7-3 and TRBJ2-3): GAGVSQTPSNKVTEKGKYVELRCDPISGHTALYWYRQSLGQGPEFLIYFQGTGAADDSGLPNDRFFAVRPEGSVSTLKIQRTERGDSAVYLCASSPWQGADTQYFGPGTRLTVL.

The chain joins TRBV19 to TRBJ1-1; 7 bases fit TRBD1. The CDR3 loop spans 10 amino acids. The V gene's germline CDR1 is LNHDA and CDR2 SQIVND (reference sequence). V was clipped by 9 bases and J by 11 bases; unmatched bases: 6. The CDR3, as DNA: TGTGCCAGGCCGGGACAGAGGGCTTTCTTT. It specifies CARPGQRAFF.

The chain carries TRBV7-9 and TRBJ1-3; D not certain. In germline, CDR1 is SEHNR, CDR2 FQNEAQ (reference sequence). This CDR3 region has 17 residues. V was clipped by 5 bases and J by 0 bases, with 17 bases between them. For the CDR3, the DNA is TGTGCCAGCAGCCCAGACGGTCGGCCCAGCTCTGGAAACACCATATATTTT. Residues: CASSPDGRPSSGNTIYF.

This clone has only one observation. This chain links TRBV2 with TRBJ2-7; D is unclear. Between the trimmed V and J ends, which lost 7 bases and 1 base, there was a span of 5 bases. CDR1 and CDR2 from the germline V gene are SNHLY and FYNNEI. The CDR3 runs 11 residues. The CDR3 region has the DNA TGTGCCAGCAAAGGTTCCTACGAGCAGTACTTC. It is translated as CASKGSYEQYF.

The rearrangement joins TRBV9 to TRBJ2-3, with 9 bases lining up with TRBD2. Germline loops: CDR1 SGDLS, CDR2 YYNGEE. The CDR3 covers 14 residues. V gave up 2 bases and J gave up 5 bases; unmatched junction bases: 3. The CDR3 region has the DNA TGTGCCAGCAGCGTCAGGACTAGCGTAGATACGCAGTATTTT. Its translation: CASSVRTSVDTQYF. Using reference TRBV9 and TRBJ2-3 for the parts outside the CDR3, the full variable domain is DSGVTQTPKHLITATGQRVTLRCSPRSGDLSVYWYQQSLDQGLQFLIQYYNGEERAKGNILERFSAQQFPDLHSELNLSSLELGDSALYFCASSVRTSVDTQYFGPGTRLTVL.

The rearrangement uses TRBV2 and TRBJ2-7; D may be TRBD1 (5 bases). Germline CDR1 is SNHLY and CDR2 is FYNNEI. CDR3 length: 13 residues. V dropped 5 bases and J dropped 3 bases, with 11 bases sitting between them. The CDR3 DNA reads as TGTGCCAGCAGTCAATCCAGGGTCTACGAGCAGTACTTC. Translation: CASSQSRVYEQYF.

The CDR3 bases are TGCAGCGTTGAGGTAAGGGGAAGGAACACTGAAGCTTTCTTT. Residues: CSVEVRGRNTEAFF. The J gene is TRBJ1-1, the V gene TRBV29-1; D is possibly TRBD1 (5 bases). Germline V gives CDR1 SQVTM, CDR2 ANQGSEA. The ends were cut back, 3 bases at V and 1 base at J, with 12 bases in the middle. The CDR3 length is 14 residues.

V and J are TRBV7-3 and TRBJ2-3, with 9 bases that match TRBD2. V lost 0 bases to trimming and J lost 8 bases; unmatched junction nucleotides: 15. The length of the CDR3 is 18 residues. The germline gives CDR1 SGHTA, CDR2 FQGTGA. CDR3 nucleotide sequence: TGTGCCAGCAGCTTAACGGGGGCTAGCGGGACGCGGATGGGTACGCAGTATTTT. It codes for CASSLTGASGTRMGTQYF.

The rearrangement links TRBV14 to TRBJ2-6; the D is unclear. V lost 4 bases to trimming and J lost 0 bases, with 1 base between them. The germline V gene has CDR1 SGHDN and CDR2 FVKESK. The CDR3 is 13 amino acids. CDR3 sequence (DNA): TGTGCCAGCAGCCTCTCTGGGGCCAACGTCCTGACTTTC. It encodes CASSLSGANVLTF.

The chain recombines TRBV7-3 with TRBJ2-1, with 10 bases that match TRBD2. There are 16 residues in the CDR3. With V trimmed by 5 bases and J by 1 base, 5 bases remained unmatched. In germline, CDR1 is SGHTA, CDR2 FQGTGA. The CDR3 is CASSPSSGRSYNEQFF. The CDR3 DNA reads TGTGCCAGCAGCCCCTCTAGCGGGAGATCCTACAATGAGCAGTTCTTC.

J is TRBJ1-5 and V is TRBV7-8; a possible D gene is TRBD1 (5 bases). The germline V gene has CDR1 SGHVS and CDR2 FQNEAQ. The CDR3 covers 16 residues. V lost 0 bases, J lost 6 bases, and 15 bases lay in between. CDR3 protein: CASSLAGLQGGQPQHF. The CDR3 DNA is TGTGCCAGCAGCTTAGCGGGTCTGCAGGGTGGTCAGCCCCAGCATTTT.

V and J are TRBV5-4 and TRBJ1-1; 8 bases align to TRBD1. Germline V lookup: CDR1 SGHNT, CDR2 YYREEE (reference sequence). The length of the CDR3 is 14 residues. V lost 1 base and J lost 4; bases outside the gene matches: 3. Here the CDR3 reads CASSLTGGLTEAFF. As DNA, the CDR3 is TGTGCCAGCAGCTTGACAGGGGGTCTCACTGAAGCTTTCTTT. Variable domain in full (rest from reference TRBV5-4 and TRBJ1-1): ETGVTQSPTHLIKTRGQQVTLRCSSQSGHNTVSWYQQALGQGPQFIFQYYREEENGRGNFPPRFSGLQFPNYSSELNVNALELDDSALYLCASSLTGGLTEAFFGQGTRLTVV.

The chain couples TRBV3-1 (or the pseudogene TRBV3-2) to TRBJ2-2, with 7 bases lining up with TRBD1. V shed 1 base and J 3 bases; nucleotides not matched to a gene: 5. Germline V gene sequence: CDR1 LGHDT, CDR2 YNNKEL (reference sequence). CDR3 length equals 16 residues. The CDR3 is CASSQAWDSYTGELFF. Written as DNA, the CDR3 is TGTGCCAGCAGCCAAGCATGGGACAGTTACACCGGGGAGCTGTTTTTT.

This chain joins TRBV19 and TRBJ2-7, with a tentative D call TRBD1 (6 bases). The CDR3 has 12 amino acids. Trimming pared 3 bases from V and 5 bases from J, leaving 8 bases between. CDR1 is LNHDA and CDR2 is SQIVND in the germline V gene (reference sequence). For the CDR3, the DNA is TGTGCCAGTAGTATCCCAGGGGACGAGCAGTACTTC. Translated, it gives CASSIPGDEQYF. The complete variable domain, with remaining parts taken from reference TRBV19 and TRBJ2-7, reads DGGITQSPKYLFRKEGQNVTLSCEQNLNHDAMYWYRQDPGQGLRLIYYSQIVNDFQKGDIAEGYSVSREKKESFPLTVTSAQKNPTAFYLCASSIPGDEQYFGPGTRLTVT.

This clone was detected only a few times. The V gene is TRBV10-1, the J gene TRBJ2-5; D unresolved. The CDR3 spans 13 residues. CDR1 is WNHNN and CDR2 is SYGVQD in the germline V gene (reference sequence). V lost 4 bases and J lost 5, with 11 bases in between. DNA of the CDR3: TGCGCCAGCAGTGTCCTTGGGAACGAGACCCAGTACTTC. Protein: CASSVLGNETQYF.

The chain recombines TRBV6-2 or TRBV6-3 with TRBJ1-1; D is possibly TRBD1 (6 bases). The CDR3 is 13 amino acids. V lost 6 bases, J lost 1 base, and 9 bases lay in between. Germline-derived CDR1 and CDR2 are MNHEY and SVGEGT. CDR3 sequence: CASSKTGNTEAFF. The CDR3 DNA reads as TGTGCCAGCAGCAAGACAGGGAACACTGAAGCTTTCTTT.

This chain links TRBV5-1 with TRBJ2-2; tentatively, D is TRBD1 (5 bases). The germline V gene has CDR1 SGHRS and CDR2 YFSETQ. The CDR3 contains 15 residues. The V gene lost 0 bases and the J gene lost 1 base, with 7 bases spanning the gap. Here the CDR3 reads CASSLAGQNTGELFF. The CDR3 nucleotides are TGCGCCAGCAGCTTGGCCGGACAGAACACCGGGGAGCTGTTTTTT. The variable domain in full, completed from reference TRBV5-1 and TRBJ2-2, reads KAGVTQTPRYLIKTRGQQVTLSCSPISGHRSVSWYQQTPGQGLQFLFEYFSETQRNKGNFPGRFSGRQFSNSRSEMNVSTLELGDSALYLCASSLAGQNTGELFFGEGSRLTVL.